Sequencing of this TCR beta chain was carried out in a study of OX40 agonist ivuxolimab in advanced cancers. Looking at the study overall: The costimulatory receptor OX40 (CD134) was targeted by ivuxolimab, a fully human IgG2 agonistic monoclonal antibody. Partial responses occurred in three dose-escalation patients: two with cutaneous melanoma and one with hepatocellular carcinoma. Peripheral TCRbeta sequencing was intended to test whether TCR sequence diversity was altered and clonal T-cell expansion was caused by ivuxolimab. Prior anti-PD-1, anti-PD-L1 or anti-CTLA-4 therapy was permitted, and 40% of dose-escalation patients had received checkpoint inhibitors. Intravenous ivuxolimab was administered to patients every 2 weeks at six dose levels: 0.01, 0.1, 0.3, 1.5, 3 and 10 mg/kg. A male proportion of roughly 80% and a mean age of around 60 years, ranging from 23 to 79, were recorded for the dose-escalation cohort. Of the approximately 50 dose-escalation patients, hepatocellular carcinoma was present in roughly 19, melanoma in around 15, renal cell carcinoma in 9 and head and neck cancer in 9. The paper covers the monotherapy dose-escalation part of the phase I ivuxolimab trial, which included N ≈ 50 patients. Study-wide findings and limitations: Low levels of normalized T-cell clonal expansion were also seen in some patients who did not respond. At doses of 0.1 to 3.0 mg/kg, clonal expansion of both CD4+ and CD8+ blood T cells was observed from baseline to week 6. After ivuxolimab, more expanded clones were found on average in CD8+ T cells than in CD4+ T cells. In the 0.1-3.0 mg/kg groups, partial responders had among the lowest normalized peripheral clonal expansion, particularly in CD8+ T cells. Antigen specificity was not determined for the clonally expanded peripheral T cells.

Patients with autoimmune disease history or receiving systemic immunosuppression were excluded from the trial. Peripheral blood for TCR sequencing was collected from all dose cohorts at baseline, on cycle 4 day 1, and on cycle 7 day 1. Samples were obtained from an open-label, multicenter, first-in-human phase I dose-escalation trial of ivuxolimab. Adults with locally advanced or metastatic melanoma, renal cell carcinoma, hepatocellular carcinoma or head and neck squamous cell carcinoma were enrolled in the trial. Before TCR sequencing, CD4+ and CD8+ T cells were separately sorted from peripheral blood. To sequence the TCRbeta CDR3 region, genomic DNA was isolated from the sorted cells. The immunoSEQ Assay was used to sequence the TCRbeta CDR3 regions. TCRdb's version of the immuneACCESS table is confined to in-frame rearrangements and falls short of the full clone set. An unresolved V gene accounts for under half of the shortfall where checked; the remainder is of unknown origin. The sample table lists tens of thousands of clones, 92% of them with a count of one. The top ten constitute around 3.4% of the sample.

The germline ends are 9 bases apart after V is trimmed by 3 bases and J by 0 bases. The CDR3 sequence holds 15 residues, the cysteine and phenylalanine included. The CDR3 DNA has 45 bases and is translated from base 1. The germline V gene (reference sequence) provides CDR1 MNHEY and CDR2 SMNVEV. With regard to this clone: There is no known antigen for this receptor. Base qualities are not provided; no much larger clone lies one nucleotide away.

Here the chain combines TRBV27 and TRBJ2-1; possibly the D gene is TRBD1, per 5 matching bases. This specimen consisted of CD4+ or CD8+ T cells sorted from blood, obtained in a trial of the OX40 agonist ivuxolimab. This sequence originates from an adult with an advanced solid tumor such as melanoma, head and neck, liver or kidney cancer. The CDR3 protein sequence reads: CASSFSTVSYNEQFF. The nucleotide sequence is given as TGTGCCAGCAGTTTCTCGACAGTCTCCTACAATGAGCAGTTCTTC.